These 8 T cell receptor beta chains came from one sample sequenced in a study of CD8+ T cells in alopecia areata (dated 2018 in TCRdb). The time point label of this sample denotes: around 4 weeks on oral tofacitinib. This sample's treatment or condition label indicates: oral pan-JAK inhibitor, 5-10 mg twice daily. The library came from the immunoSEQ multiplex PCR assay. For TCR sequencing, RNA was extracted from every sample and reverse transcribed into cDNA to serve as template. TCRdb retrieved this table from immuneACCESS and kept in-frame rearrangements only. Not all clones are present; in checked studies, unresolved V genes account for under half, and no reason is known for the remainder. Within this sample are about 150,000 clones, with roughly 50% of them counted one time only. The ten largest clones represent 15% to 20% of the sample. The sequenced sample was CD8+ T cells sorted from blood, obtained at week 4, from a patient treated with tofacitinib. The receptors here all came from a human donor with alopecia areata.

The chain uses TRBV7-2 and TRBJ2-7, with 12 bases fitting TRBD2. The J segment lost 2 bases and the V segment lost 6 bases, leaving 5 bases of the junction unmatched. Germline V gene sequence: CDR1 SGHTA, CDR2 FQGNSA. CDR3 length: 15 amino acids. The CDR3 DNA follows: TGTGCCAGCAGTTATACTAGCGGGGGGACCTACGAGCAGTACTTC. Translating gives CASSYTSGGTYEQYF. Filled out from reference TRBV7-2 and TRBJ2-7, the complete variable domain reads GAGVSQSPSNKVTEKGKDVELRCDPISGHTALYWYRQSLGQGLEFLIYFQGNSAPDKSGLPSDRFSAERTGGSVSTLTIQRTQQEDSAVYLCASSYTSGGTYEQYFGPGTRLTVT.

The V and J genes are TRBV29-1 and TRBJ2-7; unclear D gene. Per germline, CDR1 SQVTM and CDR2 ANQGSEA. There are 11 residues in the CDR3. The ends were cut back, 0 bases at V and 7 bases at J, with 7 bases in the middle. DNA of the CDR3: TGCAGCGTTGAAGATCTGAGAGAGCAGTACTTC. Its protein product is CSVEDLREQYF.

There are a few counts of this clone. V gene TRBV4-2 combines with J gene TRBJ1-2, with a tentative D call TRBD1 (6 bases). Trimming removed 0 bases from V and 8 bases from J, with 10 bases in between. Germline lookup yields CDR1 LGHNA and CDR2 YNFKEQ. The CDR3 is made up of 13 amino acids. CDR3 loop: CASSQEGAVGYTF. The CDR3 DNA follows: TGTGCCAGCAGCCAAGAGGGGGCGGTGGGCTACACCTTC.

The rearrangement uses TRBV12-5 and TRBJ2-3; perhaps TRBD2 as D (6 bases). This CDR3 contains 17 residues. From germline, CDR1 is LGHNT and CDR2 FRNRAP. Trimming took off 0 bases at V and 0 bases at J, with 13 bases between the two ends. This CDR3 is CASGLVRLVPSTDTQYF. CDR3 sequence (DNA): TGTGCTAGTGGTTTGGTGAGACTAGTACCTAGCACAGATACGCAGTATTTT.

This clone was detected a few times. The genes are TRBV9 and TRBJ2-1; 9 nucleotides agree with TRBD2. The V segment lost 3 bases and the J segment 0 bases; nucleotides outside the gene matches: 7. The V gene's germline CDR1 is SGDLS and CDR2 YYNGEE. This CDR3 region has 17 residues. The CDR3 DNA sequence: TGTGCCAGCAGCGATCAAGCGGGGGGCCACTCCTACAATGAGCAGTTCTTC. Its protein product is CASSDQAGGHSYNEQFF.

The chain links TRBV5-1 to TRBJ1-1; TRBD1 might be the D (5 bases). Germline-derived CDR1 and CDR2 are SGHRS and YFSETQ. This CDR3 region has 15 residues. V lost 4 bases, J lost 3 bases, and 16 bases lay in between. CDR3 DNA: TGCGCCAGCAGCCCTTGGGCAGGGAGAGACACTGAAGCTTTCTTT. It codes for CASSPWAGRDTEAFF.

In its sample, this clone was seen once. The chain joins TRBV30 to TRBJ2-1; the D gene is possibly TRBD2 (7 bases). V lost 4 bases and J 9 bases, leaving 16 bases between the germline ends. This CDR3 contains 13 residues. CDR1 is GTSNPN, CDR2 SVGIG, per germline (reference sequence). The CDR3 DNA reads as TGTGCCTGGACCCTCGGACTAGGGGGTGAGCAGTTCTTC. The encoded protein is CAWTLGLGGEQFF.

The V and J genes are TRBV10-2 and TRBJ2-7; possible D gene TRBD2, 5 bases. Trimming removed 5 bases from V and 4 bases from J, with 12 bases in between. This CDR3 is built from 13 residues. Germline V CDR1 and CDR2: WSHSY, SAAADI. In nucleotides, the CDR3 is TGCGCCAGCAGTTCGGGGTTCGTGTACGAGCAGTACTTC. It codes for CASSSGFVYEQYF.